This TCR beta chain is from a study of T cells after yellow fever vaccination. V dropped 0 bases and J dropped 3; count of bases not matched to a gene: 6. Germline values: CDR1 SQVTM, CDR2 ANQGSEA. CDR3 length equals 15 residues. Each CDR3 protein is one row after TCRdb ran MiXCR on the 5' RACE reads. The data hold about 370,000 distinct CDR3 sequences, with roughly 11% observed a single time. Only a few counts were recorded for this clonotype. The origin of this receptor is a man aged 18 to 30 who received the YFV17D yellow fever vaccine. The rearrangement uses TRBV29-1 and TRBJ1-2; 8 bases align to TRBD1. The sample here was PBMCs, taken on the day of the first yellow fever vaccination. As DNA, the CDR3 is TGCAGCGTTGAAGATAGTGGACAGGGCTACTATGGCTACACCTTC. The encoded protein is CSVEDSGQGYYGYTF. The full variable domain, in which reference TRBV29-1 and TRBJ1-2 provide the parts outside the CDR3, is SAVISQKPSRDICQRGTSLTIQCQVDSQVTMMFWYRQQPGQSLTLIATANQGSEATYESGFVIDKFPISRPNLTFSTLTVSNMSPEDSSIYLCSVEDSGQGYYGYTFGSGTRLTVV.